This T cell receptor (beta chain) was captured by sequencing in a study of tumor-infiltrating lymphocytes in oesophageal squamous cell carcinoma. The CDR3 extends over 13 amino acids. Germline CDR1 reads MNHNS; CDR2 reads SASEGT. V was trimmed by 4 bases and J by 1 base, leaving 7 bases between them. This clonotype is termed medium-sized. Each CDR3 protein gets one entry after TCRdb re-called the PCR reads with MiXCR. This table has roughly 21,000 distinct CDR3 sequences, more than 30% appearing once. J is TRBJ1-1 and V is TRBV6-1; a possible D gene is TRBD1 (6 bases). This TCR came from a male donor with esophageal squamous cell carcinoma. The specimen was esophageal tumor tissue. CDR3 sequence: CASSATGNTEAFF. CDR3 sequence (DNA): TGTGCCAGCAGTGCGACAGGGAACACTGAAGCTTTCTTT.